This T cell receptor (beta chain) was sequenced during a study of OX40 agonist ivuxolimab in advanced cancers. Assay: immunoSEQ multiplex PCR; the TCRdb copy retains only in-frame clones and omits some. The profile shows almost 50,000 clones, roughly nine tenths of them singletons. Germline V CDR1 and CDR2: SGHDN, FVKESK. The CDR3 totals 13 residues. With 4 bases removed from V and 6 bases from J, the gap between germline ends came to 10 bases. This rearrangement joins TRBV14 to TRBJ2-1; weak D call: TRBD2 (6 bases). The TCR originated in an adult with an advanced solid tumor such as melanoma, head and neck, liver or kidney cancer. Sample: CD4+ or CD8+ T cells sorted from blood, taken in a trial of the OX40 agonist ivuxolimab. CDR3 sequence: CASSLAGINEQFF. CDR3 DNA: TGTGCCAGCAGCCTTGCGGGAATCAATGAGCAGTTCTTC. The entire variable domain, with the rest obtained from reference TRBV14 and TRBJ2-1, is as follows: EAGVTQFPSHSVIEKGQTVTLRCDPISGHDNLYWYRRVMGKEIKFLLHFVKESKQDESGMPNNRFLAERTGGTYSTLKVQPAELEDSGVYFCASSLAGINEQFFGPGTRLTVL.